This TCR beta chain was retrieved from a study of blood T cell repertoires in COVID-19. In the study overall: Acute and convalescent COVID-19 specimens originated in the United States, Italy and Spain. The analysed material was cDNA or gDNA that came from T cells, B-cell-depleted T cells, or PBMCs.

Here immunoSEQ multiplex PCR was the method, and the copy in TCRdb shows in-frame clones only, minus some. This table has 250,000 to 350,000 clones, roughly 90% appearing once. The CDR3 extends over 16 amino acids. The germline V gene encodes CDR1 WNHNN and CDR2 SYGVQD (reference sequence). With 6 bases clipped from V and 0 bases from J, the junction kept 10 bases outside the gene matches. The chain links TRBV10-1 to TRBJ1-2; 7 nucleotides align to TRBD1. Sequenced input: peripheral blood. This receptor was taken from a woman aged 45-65 years with active or convalescent COVID-19. The CDR3 reads CASRGPRDSPNYGYTF. In DNA, the CDR3 is TGCGCCAGCAGGGGCCCCCGGGACAGCCCTAACTATGGCTACACCTTC.